This TCR beta chain was identified in a study of identical twins. General study findings and limits: Low generation probability was overrepresented in out-of-frame alpha sequences shared by twins. Insertions were reduced in abundant cord blood beta clonotypes but not in memory repertoires.

This clonotype was found a few times. Its antigen is currently unknown. V was pared by 6 bases and J by 4 bases, with 10 bases of the junction left unmatched. This CDR3 is 16 amino acids long. Germline V gene lookup returns CDR1 SGHVS and CDR2 FQNEAQ. TCRdb reprocessed the 5' RACE reads via MiXCR and lists one record per CDR3 protein. The data show a few hundred thousand distinct CDR3 sequences, 9% seen once. Sequenced material: naive T cells sorted from blood. The chain is built from TRBV7-8 and TRBJ2-1, with TRBD2 identical over 9 bases. This sequence was found in a woman aged 45-59 years in good health. CDR3 coding DNA: TGTGCCAGCAGGTATTCCGGGACTAGCCTATACAATGAGCAGTTCTTC. The encoded protein is CASRYSGTSLYNEQFF.